Below are 6 T cell receptor beta chains sequenced from a single sample in a study of cytomegalovirus exposure and HLA in healthy donors. Researchers ran the PCR with 60 Vbeta and 13 Jbeta primers. Profiling relied on immunoSEQ multiplex PCR, and the TCRdb table lists in-frame clones only, not all of them. The sample shows over 200,000 clones, under 80% of them seen only once. Sequenced input: PBMCs. These receptor sequences come from a woman in her 30s in good health and CMV-seronegative.

The genes are TRBV9 and TRBJ2-4, with a weak D call TRBD1 (7 bases). With 0 bases removed from V and 8 bases from J, the gap between germline ends came to 21 bases. This CDR3 has 17 amino acids. CDR1 and CDR2 from the germline V gene are SGDLS and YYNGEE. CDR3 sequence (DNA): TGTGCCAGCAGCGTAGCCGGAACCCAGGGGGGCGGAGACATTCAGTACTTC. This codes for CASSVAGTQGGGDIQYF.

V is TRBV11-1 and J is TRBJ1-1, with D tentatively TRBD1 (6 bases). The CDR3 runs 14 residues. Germline V gene lookup returns CDR1 SGHAT and CDR2 FQDESV (reference sequence). V lost 3 bases, J lost 1 base, and 9 bases lay in between. Here the CDR3 reads CASSFRGGNTEAFF. The CDR3 nucleotides are TGTGCCAGCAGCTTCCGAGGGGGGAACACTGAAGCTTTCTTT.

V and J are TRBV11-3 and TRBJ2-7, with 9 bases lining up with TRBD1. Per the germline V gene, CDR1 is SGHNT and CDR2 is YENEEA. V shed 8 bases, J shed 2 bases, and the junction held 4 bases outside the gene matches. CDR3 length equals 13 residues. CDR3 amino acids: CASRDRETYEQYF. Here the CDR3 DNA reads TGTGCCAGCCGGGACAGGGAAACCTACGAGCAGTACTTC.

V and J are TRBV5-1 and TRBJ2-1; 7 bases map to TRBD1. The CDR3 is 15 amino acids. The ends lost 4 bases at V and 0 bases at J; junction bases unmatched: 4. Germline V gene data show CDR1 as SGHRS and CDR2 as YFSETQ. CDR3: CASSVQGNSYNEQFF. Here the CDR3 DNA reads TGCGCCAGCAGCGTACAGGGGAACTCCTACAATGAGCAGTTCTTC.

Only a few counts were recorded for this clone. This chain's CDR3 is CASSLGTVDYNEQFF. The DNA for the CDR3 is TGCGCCAGCAGCCTAGGGACAGTAGATTACAATGAGCAGTTCTTC. The rearrangement joins TRBV5-1 to TRBJ2-1; 7 positions match TRBD1. Per germline, CDR1 SGHRS and CDR2 YFSETQ. This CDR3 spans 15 amino acids. V shed 4 bases, J shed 4 bases, and the junction held 8 bases outside the gene matches.

The chain employs TRBV10-3 and TRBJ2-5; TRBD2 matches at 12 bases. J was trimmed by 4 bases and V by 7 bases; bases with no gene match: 10. The CDR3 has 16 residues. Per germline, CDR1 ENHRY and CDR2 SYGVKD. The CDR3 nucleotides read TGTGCCATCAACTCTCTCGGACTAGCGGGACCAGAGACCCAGTACTTC. The encoded protein is CAINSLGLAGPETQYF.